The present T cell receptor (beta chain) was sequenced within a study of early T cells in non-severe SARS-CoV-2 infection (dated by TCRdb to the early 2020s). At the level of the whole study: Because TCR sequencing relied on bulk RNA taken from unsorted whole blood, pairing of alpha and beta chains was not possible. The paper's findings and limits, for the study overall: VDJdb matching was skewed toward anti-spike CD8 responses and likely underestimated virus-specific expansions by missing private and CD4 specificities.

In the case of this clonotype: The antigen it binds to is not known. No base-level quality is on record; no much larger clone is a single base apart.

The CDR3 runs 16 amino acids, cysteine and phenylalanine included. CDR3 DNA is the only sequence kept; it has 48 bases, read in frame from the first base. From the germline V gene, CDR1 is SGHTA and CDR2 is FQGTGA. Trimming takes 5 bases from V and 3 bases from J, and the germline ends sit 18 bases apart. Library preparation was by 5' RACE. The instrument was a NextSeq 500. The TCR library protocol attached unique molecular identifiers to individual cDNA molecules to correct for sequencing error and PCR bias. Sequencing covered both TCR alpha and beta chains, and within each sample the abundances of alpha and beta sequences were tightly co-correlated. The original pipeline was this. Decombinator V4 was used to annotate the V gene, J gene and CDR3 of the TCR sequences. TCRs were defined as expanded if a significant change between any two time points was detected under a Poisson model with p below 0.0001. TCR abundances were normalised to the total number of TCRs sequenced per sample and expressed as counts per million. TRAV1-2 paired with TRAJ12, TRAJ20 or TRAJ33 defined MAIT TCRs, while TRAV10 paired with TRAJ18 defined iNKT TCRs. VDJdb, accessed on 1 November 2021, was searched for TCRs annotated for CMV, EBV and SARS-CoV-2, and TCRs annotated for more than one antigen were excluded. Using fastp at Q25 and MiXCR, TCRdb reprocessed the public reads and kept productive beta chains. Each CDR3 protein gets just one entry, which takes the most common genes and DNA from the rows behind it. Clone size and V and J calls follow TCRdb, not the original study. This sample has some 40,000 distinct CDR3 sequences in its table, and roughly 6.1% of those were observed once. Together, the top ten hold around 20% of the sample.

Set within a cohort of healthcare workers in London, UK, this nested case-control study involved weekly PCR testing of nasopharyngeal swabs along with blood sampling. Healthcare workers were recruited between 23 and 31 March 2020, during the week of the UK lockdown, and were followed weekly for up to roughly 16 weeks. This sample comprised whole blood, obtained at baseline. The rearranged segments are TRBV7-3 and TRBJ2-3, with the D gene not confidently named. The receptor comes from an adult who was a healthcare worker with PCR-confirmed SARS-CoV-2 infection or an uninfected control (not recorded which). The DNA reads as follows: TGTGCCAGCAGCCATCGGGCCCGAGGCGTGACAGATACGCAGTATTTT. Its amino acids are CASSHRARGVTDTQYF.